Presented here are 2 T cell receptor beta chains from one specimen sequenced in a study of CD8+CD57+ T cells in acquired aplastic anemia. It was genomic DNA that served as the template for profiling TCR beta VDJ and CDR3. TCRdb used MiXCR to reprocess the reads, holding one entry per CDR3 protein. The sample lists 98,000 or so distinct CDR3 sequences; around 49% were seen once. Input material: sorted CD4+, CD8+, or CD8+CD57+ T cells (not recorded which) from PBMCs. The receptor set was obtained from a human donor in good health, serving as a control.

The gene calls are TRBV15 and TRBJ2-3; 9 nucleotides match TRBD2. CDR1 and CDR2 (germline): LNHNV, YYDKDF (reference sequence). The trim removed 2 bases at V and 4 bases at J, leaving 7 bases unmatched. This CDR3 contains 16 residues. CDR3 in DNA: TGTGCCACCAGCAGAAGTACTAGCGGGCCCGCAGATACGCAGTATTTT. Protein: CATSRSTSGPADTQYF. Variable domain in full (rest from reference TRBV15 and TRBJ2-3): DAMVIQNPRYQVTQFGKPVTLSCSQTLNHNVMYWYQQKSSQAPKLLFHYYDKDFNNEADTPDNFQSRRPNTSFCFLDIRSPGLGDTAMYLCATSRSTSGPADTQYFGPGTRLTVL.

This clonotype occurred a few times. The rearrangement links TRBV7-3 to TRBJ2-3; tentatively, D is TRBD2 (6 bases). The ends were cut back, 5 bases at V and 0 bases at J, with 12 bases in the middle. The CDR3 sequence is 15 residues long. The V gene's germline CDR1 is SGHTA and CDR2 FQGTGA. The CDR3 sequence is CASSRTGTSTDTQYF. CDR3 bases: TGTGCCAGCAGCCGAACCGGGACTAGCACAGATACGCAGTATTTT.